The sample holds one count of the clone carrying this T cell receptor beta chain. Its target is unknown. This sample was taken from a study of radiation and T cells in renal cell carcinoma. Study-wide results and limits: In blood, top tumor clones expanded by 2 weeks, shrinking by 4.

This table comes from immunoSEQ multiplex PCR, and its TCRdb copy is limited to in-frame clones, with some not included. The table records 130,000 or so clones, 70% to 90% of them present only once. The V gene's germline CDR1 is MNHNY and CDR2 SVGAGI (reference sequence). The ends lost 6 bases at V and 2 bases at J; junction bases unmatched: 4. This CDR3 is 13 amino acids long. Time point: baseline pretreatment blood. The sample's treatment: 15 Gy SBRT to primary tumor, nephrectomy 4 weeks later. Radiation-treated patients gave blood at baseline, week 2 and week 4. Here the sequenced sample was blood, taken from a patient whose treatment included radiotherapy and nephrectomy. This sequence was found in a woman aged 50 to 65 with renal cell carcinoma. V gene TRBV6-6 combines with J gene TRBJ2-7, with 7 nucleotides matching TRBD1. The CDR3 DNA is TGTGCCAGCAGACCCGGACAGGCCTACGAGCAGTACTTC. Translation gives CASRPGQAYEQYF.